The rows below give T cell receptor beta chains drawn from one sample of a study of breast tumors, draining lymph nodes, adjacent tissues. TCRdb used MiXCR to reprocess the multiplex PCR reads, holding one entry per CDR3 protein. The data contain around 100,000 distinct CDR3 sequences, about 20% of them singletons. Specimen: axillary lymph node tissue. Every receptor here comes from a female donor with breast cancer. Some clones in this sample may be carry-over from other donors' samples. Each CDR3 is given with its conserved first and last residue. Each record gives: CDR3 DNA, CDR3 protein, D gene, J gene, V gene, clone size. D genes are given only for firm matches. Only part of the rows carry a size: once, few, many, or a class if the clone is expanded.

cdr3_nt: TGTGCCAGCAGTGTTTCCGGGACAGACTATGGCTACACCTTC
cdr3_aa: CASSVSGTDYGYTF
d_call: TRBD1
j_call: TRBJ1-2
v_call: TRBV6-1
clone_size: many

cdr3_nt: TGTGCCTGGAATTCGGGCGGACCTAATGAGCAGTTCTTC
cdr3_aa: CAWNSGGPNEQFF
d_call: .
j_call: TRBJ2-1
v_call: TRBV30
clone_size: few

cdr3_nt: TGTGCCACTTCCTGGGGGGGATCCTCCGACTATGGCTACACCTTC
cdr3_aa: CATSWGGSSDYGYTF
d_call: .
j_call: TRBJ1-2
v_call: TRBV6-5
clone_size: many

cdr3_nt: TGTGCCAGTAGTATCGGCGGGGGGGCCGGGAATGAGCAGTTCTTC
cdr3_aa: CASSIGGGAGNEQFF
d_call: TRBD2
j_call: TRBJ2-1
v_call: TRBV19
clone_size: many

cdr3_nt: TGTGCCAGCAGTTTGGAGGGAAGGGATGGCTACACCTTC
cdr3_aa: CASSLEGRDGYTF
d_call: .
j_call: TRBJ1-2
v_call: TRBV27
clone_size: many

cdr3_nt: TGTGCCAGCACCCTAGGGGGACACTATGGCTACACCTTC
cdr3_aa: CASTLGGHYGYTF
d_call: .
j_call: TRBJ1-2
v_call: TRBV5-8
clone_size: many

cdr3_nt: TGTGCCAGTAGTACCAGACACAGAGATACGCAGTATTTT
cdr3_aa: CASSTRHRDTQYF
d_call: .
j_call: TRBJ2-3
v_call: TRBV19
clone_size: many

cdr3_nt: TGTGCCACCAGCAGAGACCCCCGAGAGACCCAGTACTTC
cdr3_aa: CATSRDPRETQYF
d_call: .
j_call: TRBJ2-5
v_call: TRBV15
clone_size: many

cdr3_nt: TGCGCCAGCAGCTTTACCGACACCTTAGAGACCCAGTACTTC
cdr3_aa: CASSFTDTLETQYF
d_call: .
j_call: TRBJ2-5
v_call: TRBV5-1
clone_size: many

cdr3_nt: TGTGCCACCGGGACTAGCGCCCAAGAGACCCAGTACTTC
cdr3_aa: CATGTSAQETQYF
d_call: TRBD2
j_call: TRBJ2-5
v_call: TRBV10-3
clone_size: many

cdr3_nt: TGTGCCAGCAGTTTCTGGTCGCTAGCTTTCAAGAATGAGCAGTTCTTC
cdr3_aa: CASSFWSLAFKNEQFF
d_call: .
j_call: TRBJ2-1
v_call: TRBV27
clone_size: .

cdr3_nt: TGTGCCACCAGCAATTCCGAAAGCTCCTACAATGAGCAGTTCTTC
cdr3_aa: CATSNSESSYNEQFF
d_call: .
j_call: TRBJ2-1
v_call: TRBV15
clone_size: many

cdr3_nt: TGTGCCAGCAGTTACTCGGGGGTTAGGTCCTACGAGCAGTACTTC
cdr3_aa: CASSYSGVRSYEQYF
d_call: .
j_call: TRBJ2-7
v_call: TRBV6-5
clone_size: .

cdr3_nt: TGCAGTGCTAGTACCAGGGGAGCCAAAAACATTCAGTACTTC
cdr3_aa: CSASTRGAKNIQYF
d_call: .
j_call: TRBJ2-4
v_call: TRBV20-1
clone_size: few

cdr3_nt: TGTGCCAGCAGCGCTTCCCAGGGACCTAATGAAAAACTGTTTTTT
cdr3_aa: CASSASQGPNEKLFF
d_call: .
j_call: TRBJ1-4
v_call: TRBV5-4
clone_size: .

cdr3_nt: TGTGCCATCAGTGTGTCAGGGTTCGCAACTAATGAAAAACTGTTTTTT
cdr3_aa: CAISVSGFATNEKLFF
d_call: .
j_call: TRBJ1-4
v_call: TRBV10-3
clone_size: many

cdr3_nt: TGTGCCAGCAGTTACTCTCAGGCCTCCTATAATTCACCCCTCCACTTT
cdr3_aa: CASSYSQASYNSPLHF
d_call: .
j_call: TRBJ1-6
v_call: TRBV6-6
clone_size: many

cdr3_nt: TGCAGTGCTAGTTCCCCCTCTAGCGGGAGCACAGATACGCAGTATTTT
cdr3_aa: CSASSPSSGSTDTQYF
d_call: TRBD2
j_call: TRBJ2-3
v_call: TRBV20-1
clone_size: many

cdr3_nt: TGTGCCAGCAGTTGGCTAACAGGGGGGGCAGAAAAACTGTTTTTT
cdr3_aa: CASSWLTGGAEKLFF
d_call: TRBD1
j_call: TRBJ1-4
v_call: TRBV6-6
clone_size: many

cdr3_nt: TGTGCCAGCAGCCAAGAAATTGGAGCCTTGCAGTATTTT
cdr3_aa: CASSQEIGALQYF
d_call: .
j_call: TRBJ2-3
v_call: TRBV4-2
clone_size: many

cdr3_nt: TGTGCCAGCAGTTACCTTGCGGAGCCCCCCTACGAGCAGTACTTC
cdr3_aa: CASSYLAEPPYEQYF
d_call: .
j_call: TRBJ2-7
v_call: TRBV6-5
clone_size: many

cdr3_nt: TGTGCCAGCAGTTTGGGACAGATCAATGAGCAGTTCTTC
cdr3_aa: CASSLGQINEQFF
d_call: TRBD1
j_call: TRBJ2-1
v_call: TRBV28
clone_size: many

cdr3_nt: TGTGCCAGCAGTTACTCGATAGGCCATATTGAAAAACTGTTTTTT
cdr3_aa: CASSYSIGHIEKLFF
d_call: .
j_call: TRBJ1-4
v_call: TRBV6-5
clone_size: few

cdr3_nt: TGTGCCAGCAGTTTAGGGGACGGAGGCCCCTATGGCTACACCTTC
cdr3_aa: CASSLGDGGPYGYTF
d_call: .
j_call: TRBJ1-2
v_call: TRBV27
clone_size: .

cdr3_nt: TGCGCCAGCAACCCGGGCCCCGCGGAGACCCAGTACTTC
cdr3_aa: CASNPGPAETQYF
d_call: .
j_call: TRBJ2-5
v_call: TRBV5-1
clone_size: many

cdr3_nt: TGCAGTGCTAGCCCGCTGACGGGGACTGATACGCAGTATTTT
cdr3_aa: CSASPLTGTDTQYF
d_call: .
j_call: TRBJ2-3
v_call: TRBV20-1
clone_size: many

cdr3_nt: TGTGCCAGCACCTACCTACTAGCGGGACCCTACGAGCAGTACTTC
cdr3_aa: CASTYLLAGPYEQYF
d_call: TRBD2
j_call: TRBJ2-7
v_call: TRBV6-1
clone_size: many

cdr3_nt: TGTGCCAGCAGCTTAGGGCCGGACTATGGCTACACCTTC
cdr3_aa: CASSLGPDYGYTF
d_call: .
j_call: TRBJ1-2
v_call: TRBV7-9
clone_size: many

cdr3_nt: TGTGCCAGCACCCCGGAGCCAGGGGGGGTTCTCGAGCAGTACTTC
cdr3_aa: CASTPEPGGVLEQYF
d_call: .
j_call: TRBJ2-7
v_call: TRBV5-5
clone_size: many

cdr3_nt: TGTGCCAGTAGTATAGAGTCTCAGAGGCAGCCCCAGCATTTT
cdr3_aa: CASSIESQRQPQHF
d_call: .
j_call: TRBJ1-5
v_call: TRBV19
clone_size: many

cdr3_nt: TGTGCCAGCAGCCCCTTAAGGGGGTGGGCAGATACGCAGTATTTT
cdr3_aa: CASSPLRGWADTQYF
d_call: .
j_call: TRBJ2-3
v_call: TRBV14
clone_size: many

cdr3_nt: TGCAGTGTCGACCTGGGGCGAAATCAGCCCCAGCATTTT
cdr3_aa: CSVDLGRNQPQHF
d_call: .
j_call: TRBJ1-5
v_call: TRBV20-1
clone_size: .

cdr3_nt: TGTGCCAGCAGCCTGGGTAATCTCTATGGCTACACCTTC
cdr3_aa: CASSLGNLYGYTF
d_call: .
j_call: TRBJ1-2
v_call: TRBV6-6
clone_size: .

cdr3_nt: TGTGCCAGCAGCTTAACGCACCTCCAAGAGACCCAGTACTTC
cdr3_aa: CASSLTHLQETQYF
d_call: .
j_call: TRBJ2-5
v_call: TRBV7-3
clone_size: many

cdr3_nt: TGTGCCAGCAGTCCACCCGGGACCGGCTATGGCTACACCTTC
cdr3_aa: CASSPPGTGYGYTF
d_call: .
j_call: TRBJ1-2
v_call: TRBV2
clone_size: .

cdr3_nt: TGCGCCAGCAGCGAGACACCGACAATTAGCAATCAGCCCCAGCATTTT
cdr3_aa: CASSETPTISNQPQHF
d_call: .
j_call: TRBJ1-5
v_call: TRBV4-1
clone_size: many

cdr3_nt: TGTGCCAGCAGCTTAGAGGCTCCCGTAGGGGTTACGCAGTATTTT
cdr3_aa: CASSLEAPVGVTQYF
d_call: .
j_call: TRBJ2-3
v_call: TRBV11-1
clone_size: many

cdr3_nt: TGCGCCAGCAGCCAAGACTACAGGGACTATGGCTACACCTTC
cdr3_aa: CASSQDYRDYGYTF
d_call: .
j_call: TRBJ1-2
v_call: TRBV4-1
clone_size: .

cdr3_nt: TGTGCCAGCAGCGTAGGACTAGCGGGGGGGCCGAACACCGGGGAGCTGTTTTTT
cdr3_aa: CASSVGLAGGPNTGELFF
d_call: TRBD2
j_call: TRBJ2-2
v_call: TRBV9
clone_size: few

cdr3_nt: TGTGCCAGCAGCCAAGATTTGGCCAGAACTAATGAAAAACTGTTTTTT
cdr3_aa: CASSQDLARTNEKLFF
d_call: .
j_call: TRBJ1-4
v_call: TRBV4-2
clone_size: many

cdr3_nt: TGTGCCTGGACAGGGCGGGGGGGTGGAGAGACCCAGTACTTC
cdr3_aa: CAWTGRGGGETQYF
d_call: TRBD2
j_call: TRBJ2-5
v_call: TRBV30
clone_size: few

cdr3_nt: TGTGCCAGCAGCTTGAGTCAGGGGAACTCCTATAATTCACCCCTCCACTTT
cdr3_aa: CASSLSQGNSYNSPLHF
d_call: .
j_call: TRBJ1-6
v_call: TRBV5-8
clone_size: many

cdr3_nt: TGTGCCAGCAGCCAAGATCTGGTGTTCTCTGGAAACACCATATATTTT
cdr3_aa: CASSQDLVFSGNTIYF
d_call: .
j_call: TRBJ1-3
v_call: TRBV3-1
clone_size: .

cdr3_nt: TGCAGTGCTAGAGAAGGACAGGGCGGTGGCATTCAGTACTTC
cdr3_aa: CSAREGQGGGIQYF
d_call: TRBD1
j_call: TRBJ2-4
v_call: TRBV20-1
clone_size: many

cdr3_nt: TGTGCCAGCAGTTGGGGAGATACGCAGTATTTT
cdr3_aa: CASSWGDTQYF
d_call: .
j_call: TRBJ2-3
v_call: TRBV6-6
clone_size: many

cdr3_nt: TGCAGTGCATATGGACAGGGGGCTCTCTACGAGCAGTACTTC
cdr3_aa: CSAYGQGALYEQYF
d_call: TRBD1
j_call: TRBJ2-7
v_call: TRBV20-1
clone_size: many

cdr3_nt: TGCGCCAGCAGCCCCGGAGGGGGTCGGGGAGAGACCCAGTACTTC
cdr3_aa: CASSPGGGRGETQYF
d_call: .
j_call: TRBJ2-5
v_call: TRBV4-1
clone_size: many

cdr3_nt: TGTGCCAGTAGTATAAAGTACGGAGCGACGTACGAGCAGTACTTC
cdr3_aa: CASSIKYGATYEQYF
d_call: .
j_call: TRBJ2-7
v_call: TRBV19
clone_size: many

cdr3_nt: TGTGCCAGCAGCGTAGGGGTAGGTGAGTATGGCTACACCTTC
cdr3_aa: CASSVGVGEYGYTF
d_call: .
j_call: TRBJ1-2
v_call: TRBV9
clone_size: once

cdr3_nt: TGTGCCAGCAGCGCCACCGGGACAGGGTTTAGCTCCTACGAGCAGTACTTC
cdr3_aa: CASSATGTGFSSYEQYF
d_call: TRBD1
j_call: TRBJ2-7
v_call: TRBV11-2
clone_size: many

cdr3_nt: TGCGCCAGCAGCCGACCTAGCGACACCGGGGAGCTGTTTTTT
cdr3_aa: CASSRPSDTGELFF
d_call: .
j_call: TRBJ2-2
v_call: TRBV5-1
clone_size: many

cdr3_nt: TGTGCCAGCAGTCTCGAGGGACCTTATTCACCCCTCCACTTT
cdr3_aa: CASSLEGPYSPLHF
d_call: .
j_call: TRBJ1-6
v_call: TRBV27
clone_size: many

cdr3_nt: TGTGCCAGCAGTGATCGGTTTTCTGGCTACACCTTC
cdr3_aa: CASSDRFSGYTF
d_call: .
j_call: TRBJ1-2
v_call: TRBV6-1
clone_size: many

cdr3_nt: TGTGCCAGCAGTCATCGTCGCGGGAGGGCCGAGGGCACCGGGGAGCTGTTTTTT
cdr3_aa: CASSHRRGRAEGTGELFF
d_call: TRBD2
j_call: TRBJ2-2
v_call: TRBV27
clone_size: .